Described below is a single TCR beta chain sequence and its context. Its antigen is unidentified. This sample is part of a study of cytomegalovirus exposure and HLA in healthy donors. As for the study in general: A previous analysis identified 95 million to 130 million unique TCR beta sequences derived from around 180 million T cells.

Findings and caveats of the study: CMV antigen specificity was confirmed in vitro for a few CMV-associated chains. It was reported that TCR beta sequences correctly inferred the HLA-A and HLA-B alleles for most subjects.

Healthy people donating bone marrow made up the donors. The PCR employed 60 Vbeta primers together with 13 Jbeta primers. Libraries were prepared by immunoSEQ multiplex PCR; TCRdb keeps only in-frame clonotypes and omits some of them. The sample records 150,000 or so clones, roughly 73% being singletons. V shed 6 bases, J shed 2 bases, and the junction held 9 bases outside the gene matches. The CDR3 loop spans 15 amino acids. In germline, CDR1 is SGHTA, CDR2 FQGNSA. The sequenced sample consisted of PBMCs. The TCR was taken from a woman aged 18-35 years in good health and CMV-seronegative. The chain carries TRBV7-2 and TRBJ2-7; 8 bases map to TRBD2. The chain's CDR3 is CASSPLVAGTYEQYF. The CDR3 bases are TGTGCCAGCAGTCCTTTGGTAGCGGGGACCTACGAGCAGTACTTC. The complete variable domain, with remaining parts taken from reference TRBV7-2 and TRBJ2-7, reads GAGVSQSPSNKVTEKGKDVELRCDPISGHTALYWYRQSLGQGLEFLIYFQGNSAPDKSGLPSDRFSAERTGGSVSTLTIQRTQQEDSAVYLCASSPLVAGTYEQYFGPGTRLTVT.